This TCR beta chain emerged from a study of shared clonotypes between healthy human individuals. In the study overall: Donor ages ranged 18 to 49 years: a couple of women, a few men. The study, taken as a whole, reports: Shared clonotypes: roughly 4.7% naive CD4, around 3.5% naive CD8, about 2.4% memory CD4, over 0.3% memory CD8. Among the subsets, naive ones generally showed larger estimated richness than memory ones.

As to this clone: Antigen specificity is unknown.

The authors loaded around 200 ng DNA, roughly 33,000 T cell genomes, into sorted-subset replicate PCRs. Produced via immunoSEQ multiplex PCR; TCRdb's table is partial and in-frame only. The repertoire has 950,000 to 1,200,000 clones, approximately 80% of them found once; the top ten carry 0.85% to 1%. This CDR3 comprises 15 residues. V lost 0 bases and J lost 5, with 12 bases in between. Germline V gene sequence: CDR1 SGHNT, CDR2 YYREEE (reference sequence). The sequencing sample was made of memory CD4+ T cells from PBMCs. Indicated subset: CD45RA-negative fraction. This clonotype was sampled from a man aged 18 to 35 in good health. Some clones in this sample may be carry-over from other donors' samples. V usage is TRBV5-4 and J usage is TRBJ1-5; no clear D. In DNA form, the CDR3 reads TGTGCCAGCAGCTTGGGACCGTCCTCATATCAGCCCCAGCATTTT. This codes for CASSLGPSSYQPQHF.